This T cell receptor beta chain was identified in a study of cytomegalovirus exposure and HLA in healthy donors. Study observations and caveats: Only CMV serostatus was available as immune exposure information. It was reported that TCR beta sequences correctly inferred the HLA-A and HLA-B alleles for most subjects.

A note on this clone: Antigen unknown.

PCR used 60 Vbeta primers and 13 Jbeta primers. Measured with immunoSEQ multiplex PCR; TCRdb has only the in-frame clones, and not every one. Of about 180,000 clones in the sample, about four fifths were seen once. Germline V lookup: CDR1 MNHNS, CDR2 SASEGT. The CDR3 sequence is 16 residues long. The V gene lost 3 bases and the J gene lost 4 bases, with 19 bases spanning the gap. The material sequenced was PBMCs. This TCR derives from a man aged 35-49 years in good health and CMV-seronegative. This chain connects TRBV6-1 to TRBJ2-7; TRBD2 is a possible D gene (6 bases). CDR3 residues: CASSESPLGAGYEQYF. CDR3 nucleotide sequence: TGTGCCAGCAGTGAGTCCCCGTTAGGGGCGGGATACGAGCAGTACTTC.